This TCR beta chain was observed in a study of shared clonotypes between healthy human individuals. Study information: The study enrolled a couple of women and three men aged 18 to 49. Three plates each covered CD4 naive and memory; CD8 naive two, CD8 memory one.

Germline V gene lookup returns CDR1 SNHLY and CDR2 FYNNEI. Trimming cost V 3 bases and J 4 bases, with 10 bases left between them. This CDR3 spans 14 amino acids. Assay runs were performed at deep level. Data came from immunoSEQ multiplex PCR; TCRdb stores just in-frame clones and leaves some out. This sample has 1,400,000 or so clones, with 98% to 99% found just once. The origin of this receptor is a man under 40 in good health. This chain uses TRBV2 with TRBJ2-1; D might be TRBD2 (5 bases). Sample: naive CD4+ T cells sorted from blood. Regarding subset: CD45RA+ positively selected. CDR3 residues: CASSDRGSYNEQFF. The CDR3 DNA reads TGTGCCAGCAGTGACAGAGGGTCTTACAATGAGCAGTTCTTC.